Following are 29 T cell receptor beta chains from one sample sequenced in a study of blood T cells in healthy people across ages (dated by TCRdb to between 2015 and 2016). Receptor amplification or capture employed 5' RACE. The instrument was an Illumina HiSeq 2500. The second PCR ran for roughly 6 to 11 cycles and used a J-beta primer mix along with a sample-barcoded 5' primer. TCRdb took the public reads, trimmed them with fastp at Q25, ran MiXCR for clone calling and kept in-frame beta chains. Rows with one shared CDR3 protein collapse into an entry with the most common genes and DNA. The sample records around 1,000,000 distinct CDR3 sequences, roughly two fifths of which are singletons. Approximately 14% of the sample is held by the ten biggest clonotypes. Input material: blood. These receptors came from a man aged 18 to 30 in good health.

V gene TRBV20-1 combines with J gene TRBJ2-5; possibly TRBD2 for D (5 bases). The J call could be wrong; TRBJ2-1 is a better fit for the DNA end. The CDR3 spans 15 residues. Germline V gene lookup returns CDR1 DFQATT and CDR2 SNEGSKA (reference sequence). CDR3 nucleotide sequence: TGCAGTGTCGGGGATTTTGGAATACTAAAAGAGACCCAGTTCTTC. Translated: CSVGDFGILKETQFF.

The sample holds many counts of this clonotype. This rearrangement joins TRBV4-2 to TRBJ1-5; D is undetermined. The CDR3 spans 16 residues. The V end was cut by 2 bases, the J end by 1 base, with 12 bases between. CDR1 LGHNA and CDR2 YNFKEQ come from the germline V gene. CDR3 sequence: CASSQYGLGSNQPQHF. The CDR3 DNA sequence: TGTGCCAGCAGCCAATATGGGTTAGGGAGCAATCAGCCCCAGCATTTT.

On this clonotype: This may come from a read error, since a much larger clone is one base off. The V and J genes are TRBV7-6 and TRBJ2-1; TRBD2 is a possible D gene (6 bases). The CDR3 length is 16 residues. Germline V gene lookup returns CDR1 SGHVS and CDR2 FNYEAQ. V was shortened by 2 bases and J by 2 bases, with 13 bases between the two germline ends. CDR3 nucleotides: TGTGCCAGCAGCTTATGGGCGGGGAGAACCTACAATGAGCAGTTCTTC. Translated: CASSLWAGRTYNEQFF.

This chain links TRBV2 with TRBJ1-1, with a possible D match to TRBD1 (5 bases). The V end lost 8 bases, the J end lost 11 bases, and 15 bases lay between the germline ends. The germline V gene encodes CDR1 SNHLY and CDR2 FYNNEI. The CDR3 runs 11 residues. The CDR3 bases are TGTGCCAGCGGCCGTCGGGGGGATGCTTTCTTT. Translating it yields CASGRRGDAFF.

The rearrangement links TRBV20-1 to TRBJ1-1, with 11 bases matching TRBD1. The germline V gene encodes CDR1 DFQATT and CDR2 SNEGSKA (reference sequence). Trimming at V came to 0 bases and at J to 3 bases, leaving 9 bases not matched to a gene. The CDR3 contains 17 residues. The DNA for the CDR3 is TGCAGTGCTAGAGATCCCGGGACAGGGGGAGAGGACACTGAAGCTTTCTTT. Encoded protein: CSARDPGTGGEDTEAFF.

The chain carries TRBV6-2 or TRBV6-3 and TRBJ2-5, with 12 bases lining up with TRBD2. With V trimmed by 6 bases and J by 11 bases, 10 bases remained unmatched. This CDR3 is built from 14 residues. Germline V lookup: CDR1 MNHEY, CDR2 SVGEGT. CDR3 DNA: TGTGCCAGCAGACTGACTAGCGGGGGCGAAGAGCAGTACTTC. This codes for CASRLTSGGEEQYF.

The chain combines TRBV7-9 with TRBJ1-2, with 7 positions matching TRBD1. Germline V gene lookup returns CDR1 SEHNR and CDR2 FQNEAQ (reference sequence). The CDR3 contains 16 residues. Trimming cost V 2 bases and J 2 bases; bases outside gene matches: 8. The CDR3 region has the DNA TGTGCCAGCAGCTTACGAAGGGGGCGGGAGAACTATGGCTACACCTTC. This gives the protein CASSLRRGRENYGYTF.

The rearrangement joins TRBV28 to TRBJ1-2; the D is unclear. This CDR3 has 15 residues. With 5 bases removed from V and 4 bases from J, the gap between germline ends came to 17 bases. CDR1 is MDHEN, CDR2 SYDVKM, per germline. The CDR3 DNA sequence: TGTGCCAGCAGTCCACCTGGACGATCCTTCTATGGCTACACCTTC. Translating it yields CASSPPGRSFYGYTF.

This clonotype was seen a few times. The V call is TRBV7-3, the J call TRBJ2-1; no clear D. CDR3 length: 13 amino acids. Germline values: CDR1 SGHTA, CDR2 FQGTGA. Trimming pared 0 bases from V and 6 bases from J, leaving 6 bases between. DNA of the CDR3: TGTGCCAGCAGCTTAACGGGTAGCAATGAGCAGTTCTTC. This codes for CASSLTGSNEQFF.

The J gene is TRBJ1-1, the V gene TRBV10-3; unclear D gene. The CDR3 runs to 14 residues. The ends were cut back, 5 bases at V and 3 bases at J, with 13 bases in the middle. The V gene's germline CDR1 is ENHRY and CDR2 SYGVKD. In DNA, the CDR3 is TGTGCCATCAGTCTGGACGGAGCGGACACTGAAGCTTTCTTT. Translating it yields CAISLDGADTEAFF.

This clonotype was detected only a few times. V gene TRBV12-3 or TRBV12-4 combines with J gene TRBJ1-1; maybe TRBD1 (5 bases). V dropped 8 bases and J dropped 0 bases, with 10 bases sitting between them. CDR3 length: 13 residues. Written as DNA, the CDR3 is TGTGCCAGCTGTAAGGGGATGAACACTGAAGCTTTCTTT. Translation: CASCKGMNTEAFF.

The V call is TRBV2, the J call TRBJ1-2, with no clear D. CDR3 length: 15 amino acids. Per germline, CDR1 SNHLY and CDR2 FYNNEI. Between the trimmed V and J ends, which lost 1 base and 0 bases, there was a span of 9 bases. The CDR3 loop reads CASSEGTVANYGYTF. The CDR3 DNA follows: TGTGCCAGCAGTGAAGGTACGGTCGCTAACTATGGCTACACCTTC.

This chain joins TRBV4-2 and TRBJ1-4, with 8 bases identical to TRBD1. After removal of 0 bases from V and 6 bases from J, the junction contained 6 bases not matched to a gene. The CDR3 has 16 amino acids. The germline gives CDR1 LGHNA, CDR2 YNFKEQ. CDR3 protein: CASSQEGSGGDEKLFF. The DNA of the CDR3 is TGTGCCAGCAGCCAAGAGGGTTCAGGGGGCGATGAAAAACTGTTTTTT.

Note on this clonotype: A junction end diverges from the germline sequence, so it may reflect a read error. The chain carries TRBV4-3 and TRBJ2-7, with TRBD1 identical over 8 bases. Per the germline V gene, CDR1 is LGHNA and CDR2 is YSLEER. This CDR3 is 15 amino acids long. The DNA of the CDR3 is TGCGTCAGCAGCCAAGGGGACAGGCACACCTACGAGCAGTACTTC. Translated: CVSSQGDRHTYEQYF.

This clonotype was counted a few times. The J gene is TRBJ2-7, the V gene TRBV20-1, with TRBD1 matching 7 bases. The J call may be in error: the DNA end matches TRBJ2-5 better. Germline CDR1 DFQATT, CDR2 SNEGSKA (reference sequence). CDR3 length: 14 residues. In DNA form, the CDR3 reads TGCAGTGCTAGGCCGGACAGGTCAGACAGGACCCAGTACTTC. Its protein product is CSARPDRSDRTQYF.

This chain links TRBV9 with TRBJ2-3; D call uncertain. Germline V gene data show CDR1 as SGDLS and CDR2 as YYNGEE. V was shortened by 0 bases and J by 1 base, with 9 bases between the two germline ends. The length of the CDR3 is 15 residues. Here the CDR3 reads CASSVEDPGTDTQYF. The CDR3 DNA is TGTGCCAGCAGCGTAGAGGACCCGGGCACAGATACGCAGTATTTT.

This clonotype was counted a single time. V usage is TRBV20-1 and J usage is TRBJ1-6; D is uncertain. V lost 8 bases and J 18 bases, leaving 14 bases between the germline ends. The germline gives CDR1 DFQATT, CDR2 SNEGSKA (reference sequence). The CDR3 is 9 amino acids. DNA of the CDR3: TGCAGTCCTGAGAAAGGCCCCCACTTT. Translated, it gives CSPEKGPHF.

This clonotype was recorded a few times. CDR3 sequence: CASKGQRNSPLHF. CDR3 DNA: TGTGCCAGCAAGGGACAGCGTAATTCACCCCTCCACTTT. The chain links TRBV27 to TRBJ1-6, with 7 bases aligning to TRBD1. This CDR3 is 13 amino acids long. The germline V gene has CDR1 MNHEY and CDR2 SMNVEV (reference sequence). Unmatched junction bases numbered 3, after V lost 7 bases and J lost 6 bases.

V usage is TRBV11-2 and J usage is TRBJ2-4; D remains unclear. Trimming stripped 1 base from V and 1 base from J, with 11 bases between. Germline CDR1 and CDR2: SGHAT and FQNNGV. The CDR3 is 16 amino acids. The CDR3 sequence: CASSLVWAAAKNIQYF. In nucleotides, the CDR3 is TGTGCCAGCAGCTTAGTGTGGGCGGCTGCCAAAAACATTCAGTACTTC.

J is TRBJ1-1 and V is TRBV5-1; D gene unclear. The CDR3 totals 15 residues. CDR1 and CDR2 from the germline V gene are SGHRS and YFSETQ. V lost 2 bases and J 8 bases, leaving 19 bases between the germline ends. CDR3 sequence (DNA): TGCGCCAGCAGCTTTAAAGGGCCTCCCTCGTCGGAAGCTTTCTTT. It yields the protein CASSFKGPPSSEAFF.

The V and J genes are TRBV11-2 and TRBJ2-1; possible D gene TRBD2, 5 bases. The V end was cut by 2 bases, the J end by 7 bases, with 15 bases between. Germline lookup yields CDR1 SGHAT and CDR2 FQNNGV. The CDR3 sequence is 15 residues long. This CDR3 is CASSLSGPVGNEQFF. The CDR3 region has the DNA TGTGCCAGCAGCTTAAGCGGTCCTGTCGGGAATGAGCAGTTCTTC.

This clonotype appeared a few times. J is TRBJ2-1 and V is TRBV7-3; D perhaps matches TRBD1 (5 bases). V dropped 0 bases and J dropped 0 bases, with 18 bases sitting between them. Germline V gene data show CDR1 as SGHTA and CDR2 as FQGTGA. There are 19 residues in the CDR3. Here the CDR3 DNA reads TGTGCCAGCAGCTTAACCGCACAGGACCGGCCCTACTCCTACAATGAGCAGTTCTTC. This translates into CASSLTAQDRPYSYNEQFF.

The chain carries TRBV6-1 and TRBJ1-5; 7 bases fit TRBD1. The length of the CDR3 is 18 residues. With V trimmed by 6 bases and J by 3 bases, 17 bases remained unmatched. The germline V gene has CDR1 MNHNS and CDR2 SASEGT. CDR3 in DNA: TGTGCCAGCAGCACCGAATACCGGGACAGTGGGGCCAATCAGCCCCAGCATTTT. Protein product: CASSTEYRDSGANQPQHF.

This sequence joins TRBV24-1 and TRBJ2-3; D is perhaps TRBD2 (5 bases). There are 14 residues in the CDR3. Deletions cut 6 bases from V and 0 bases from J, with 9 bases between. Germline V gene lookup returns CDR1 KGHDR and CDR2 SFDVKD. CDR3 bases: TGTGCCACCAGTCACCGGGGTAGCACAGATACGCAGTATTTT. This gives the protein CATSHRGSTDTQYF.

For this clonotype: Its ends do not fully match the called genes, so a read error is possible. The chain links TRBV7-2 to TRBJ2-7, with 9 bases matching TRBD1. This CDR3 is built from 14 residues. Per the germline V gene, CDR1 is SGHTA and CDR2 is FQGNSA. The CDR3 bases are TGTGCCAGCGGCTTAAGCGGGACAGGGTGCGAGCAGTACTTC. As protein: CASGLSGTGCEQYF.

This clonotype was seen a few times. The chain has TRBV12-3 or TRBV12-4 and TRBJ1-4, with TRBD1 as a possible D gene (5 bases). V lost 5 bases and J 5 bases, leaving 9 bases between the germline ends. There are 13 residues in the CDR3. The CDR3: CASSGAGNEKLFF. The CDR3 DNA reads TGTGCCAGCAGTGGGGCAGGGAATGAAAAACTGTTTTTT.

This clonotype was found a few times. The chain has TRBV28 and TRBJ1-4; D is unclear. Between the trimmed V and J ends, which lost 5 bases and 5 bases, there was a span of 15 bases. CDR1 and CDR2 (germline): MDHEN, SYDVKM. CDR3 length: 15 residues. CDR3 bases: TGTGCCAGCAGTAGACGGGTCGAACCAAATGAAAAACTGTTTTTT. This gives the protein CASSRRVEPNEKLFF.

The V call is TRBV5-1, the J call TRBJ2-3, with 15 bases lining up with TRBD2. The CDR3 is 18 amino acids. J gave up 4 bases and V 0 bases, and 6 bases lay outside the gene matches. From germline, CDR1 is SGHRS and CDR2 YFSETQ. CDR3 in amino acids: CASSLAGLAGGEPDTQYF. Here the CDR3 DNA reads TGCGCCAGCAGCTTGGCGGGACTAGCGGGGGGTGAACCAGATACGCAGTATTTT.

This clonotype appeared a few times. The V gene is TRBV4-2, the J gene TRBJ1-1, with a weak D call TRBD1 (5 bases). V was trimmed by 4 bases and J by 1 base, leaving 10 bases between them. Germline V gene data show CDR1 as LGHNA and CDR2 as YNFKEQ. This CDR3 is built from 14 residues. CDR3 protein: CASSLGDPNTEAFF. As DNA, the CDR3 is TGTGCCAGCAGCCTTGGGGACCCGAACACTGAAGCTTTCTTT.